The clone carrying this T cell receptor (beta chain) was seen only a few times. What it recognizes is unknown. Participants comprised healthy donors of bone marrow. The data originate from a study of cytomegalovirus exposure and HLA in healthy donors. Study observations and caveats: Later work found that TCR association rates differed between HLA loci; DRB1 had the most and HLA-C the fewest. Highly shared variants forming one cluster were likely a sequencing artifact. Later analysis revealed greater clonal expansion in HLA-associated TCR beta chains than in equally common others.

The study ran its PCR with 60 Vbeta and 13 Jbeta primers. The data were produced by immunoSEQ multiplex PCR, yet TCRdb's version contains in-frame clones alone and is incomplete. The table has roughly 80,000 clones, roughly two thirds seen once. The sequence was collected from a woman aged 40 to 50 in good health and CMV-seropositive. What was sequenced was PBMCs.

The CDR3 protein is CASAQIETQYF. CDR3 coding DNA: TGTGCTAGCGCACAAATCGAGACCCAGTACTTC. The rearrangement joins TRBV12-5 to TRBJ2-5; no reliable D call. This CDR3 is 11 amino acids long. In germline, CDR1 is LGHNT, CDR2 FRNRAP. Trimming stripped 9 bases from V and 5 bases from J, with 10 bases between.